A selection of T cell receptor beta chains follows, all from one sample in a study of cytomegalovirus exposure and HLA in healthy donors. Here immunoSEQ multiplex PCR was the method, and the copy in TCRdb shows in-frame clones only, minus some. Seen here are 95,000 to 100,000 clones, around 82% observed once, and the top ten hold approximately 0.8%. The sequencing input was PBMCs. The receptors derive from a woman in her fifties or sixties in good health and CMV-seronegative. Both conserved end residues are part of each CDR3. Fields, in order: clone size, J gene, V gene, D gene, CDR3 DNA, CDR3 protein. A D gene is named only where the DNA matches it firmly. Not every row has a clone size; where given, it reads once, few, many or a size class.

>NA|TRBJ2-7|TRBV28|TRBD1
TGTGCCAGCAGTTTACCCCAGGGGGCTGGGGCTAGCGACTACGAGCAGTACTTC
CASSLPQGAGASDYEQYF
>NA|TRBJ1-1|TRBV6-5|NA
TGTGCCAGCAGTTACTCAATTGGTCAAGTCCGGGCTTTCTTT
CASSYSIGQVRAFF
>NA|TRBJ1-2|TRBV20-1|TRBD1
TGCAGTGCCTGGACAGGATTTGGCTACACCTTC
CSAWTGFGYTF
>NA|TRBJ1-1|TRBV2|NA
TGTGCCAGCAGGTACACCAGAGAAGCTTTCTTT
CASRYTREAFF
>NA|TRBJ2-5|TRBV5-1|TRBD2
TGCGCCAGCAGCTTGGCGGGGACTAGCGGGGAGACCCAGTACTTC
CASSLAGTSGETQYF
>NA|TRBJ1-2|TRBV19|TRBD1
TGTGCCAGCACGACAGGGCCCGGTGGCTACACCTTC
CASTTGPGGYTF
>NA|TRBJ2-7|TRBV29-1|TRBD1
TGCAGCGTTGGCGCTCCAGGGGGCATGTACGAGCAGTACTTC
CSVGAPGGMYEQYF
>NA|TRBJ2-1|TRBV7-2|TRBD2
TGTGCCAGCAGCCCCTCTCGGGGGGGGCACAATGAGCAGTTCTTC
CASSPSRGGHNEQFF
>NA|TRBJ2-7|TRBV7-2|NA
TGTGCCAGCAGCTCTAGCGAGATCGCTTACGAGCAGTACTTC
CASSSSEIAYEQYF
>NA|TRBJ2-6|TRBV5-1|NA
TGCGCCAGCAGCTCCCTTCCCGGGGCCAACGTCCTGACTTTC
CASSSLPGANVLTF
>NA|TRBJ1-1|TRBV5-6|TRBD1
TGTGCCAGCAGCTTGTTAGACAGGGGGGACACTGAAGCTTTCTTT
CASSLLDRGDTEAFF
>NA|TRBJ2-6|TRBV2|TRBD1
TGTGCCAGCATACCCAGGGGGCGGACTGGGGCCAACGTCCTGACTTTC
CASIPRGRTGANVLTF
>NA|TRBJ1-2|TRBV28|NA
TGTGCCAGCAGTTCAACCCCCCCCAGTTCCTATGGCTACACCTTC
CASSSTPPSSYGYTF
>NA|TRBJ2-1|TRBV7-8|NA
TGTGCCAGCAGTCCGAGCTACGCACCCGAAAACAATGAGCAGTTCTTC
CASSPSYAPENNEQFF
>NA|TRBJ2-2|TRBV4-3|TRBD2
TGCGCCAGCAGCCAAATCCTCGGGACTAGCGGGGAGCCCGGGGAGCTGTTTTTT
CASSQILGTSGEPGELFF
>few|TRBJ2-7|TRBV14|TRBD2
TGTGCCAGCAGCCAAGAAGGGACTAGCGGGGTATACGAGCAGTACTTC
CASSQEGTSGVYEQYF
>NA|TRBJ2-3|TRBV7-2|NA
TGTGCCAGCAGCTTCGGCACAGATACGCAGTATTTT
CASSFGTDTQYF
>NA|TRBJ2-5|TRBV7-2|TRBD2
TGTGCCAGCAGCACTAGACTAGCGGGGGGGCGGATTGAAGAGACCCAGTACTTC
CASSTRLAGGRIEETQYF
>NA|TRBJ2-7|TRBV5-8|TRBD2
TGTGCCAGCAGTTCGATAGGTAGCGGGAGCTACGAGCAGTACTTC
CASSSIGSGSYEQYF
>NA|TRBJ1-1|TRBV7-9|NA
TGTGCCAGCAGCTTAGTACAGGGGAACACTGAAGCTTTCTTT
CASSLVQGNTEAFF
>NA|TRBJ2-3|TRBV5-1|NA
TGCGCCAGCAGCTTGCGGACTGGCGGAAACACAGATACGCAGTATTTT
CASSLRTGGNTDTQYF
>NA|TRBJ2-7|TRBV9|NA
TGTGCCAGCAGCGTAGGTGGGAGGGGGACCTACGAGCAGTACTTC
CASSVGGRGTYEQYF